The 26 T cell receptor beta chains in this list originate from one sample, sequenced in a study of T cells in Graves' hyperthyroidism and ophthalmopathy. The investigators amplified TCR beta CDR3 regions from RNA transcripts. The HTBI set primed first-round TCR CDR3 RT-PCR. Using its own MiXCR run on the multiplex PCR reads, TCRdb lists one record per CDR3 protein. The table lists about 570,000 distinct CDR3 sequences, about 45% of them singletons. Source material: peripheral blood or thyroid tissue (not recorded which). All receptors come from an adult woman with Graves' disease, either hyperthyroidism or ophthalmopathy (not recorded which).

The chain has TRBV5-1 and TRBJ2-1; D ambiguous. The CDR3 has 12 amino acids. V shed 0 bases and J shed 9 bases, with 7 bases lying between them. CDR1 and CDR2 from the germline V gene are SGHRS and YFSETQ. The CDR3 sequence is CASSLVRTEQFF. In nucleotides, the CDR3 is TGCGCCAGCAGCTTGGTGCGGACTGAGCAGTTCTTC.

This clonotype came up many times. The V and J genes are TRBV11-2 and TRBJ2-7; the match to TRBD2 covers 13 bases. Germline CDR1 is SGHAT and CDR2 is FQNNGV. V gave up 5 bases and J gave up 12 bases; unmatched junction bases: 10. This CDR3 has 14 residues. CDR3 DNA: TGTGCCAGCAGCCAGACTAGCGGGAGGCCTCGGTCGTACTTC. This encodes CASSQTSGRPRSYF.

This chain links TRBV2 with TRBJ1-1, with unresolved D. CDR1 and CDR2 from the germline V gene are SNHLY and FYNNEI. Trimming took 4 bases from V and 11 from J, leaving 26 bases between them. This CDR3 is 16 amino acids long. DNA of the CDR3: TGTGCCAGCAGTGTAGGGCCGGCCGGGCCCCTAGCAAGGGCTTTCTTT. This translates into CASSVGPAGPLARAFF.

In this sample, this clonotype turned up many times. V and J are TRBV2 and TRBJ1-6, with 10 nucleotides matching TRBD1. The germline V gene encodes CDR1 SNHLY and CDR2 FYNNEI. Unmatched junction bases numbered 10, after V lost 7 bases and J lost 13 bases. This CDR3 has 14 amino acids. The CDR3 nucleotides read TGTGCCAGCATGCTCGGGACAGGGGTAAAGCCCCTCCACTTT. It encodes CASMLGTGVKPLHF.

The chain carries TRBV7-3 and TRBJ2-7; D uncertain. Looked up from germline, CDR1 is SGHTA and CDR2 is FQGTGA. The V end lost 4 bases, the J end lost 6 bases, and 10 bases lay between the germline ends. This CDR3 has 12 residues. The CDR3 region is CASSSTFTEQYF. CDR3 DNA: TGTGCCAGCAGCTCCACCTTCACCGAGCAGTACTTC.

This clonotype was recorded at least ten times. The chain is built from TRBV6-1 and TRBJ1-1; the D is unclear. The CDR3 runs 15 residues. Trimming stripped 1 base from V and 1 base from J, with 10 bases between. In germline, CDR1 is MNHNS, CDR2 SASEGT. The chain's CDR3 is CASSEGMDGNTEAFF. CDR3 in DNA: TGTGCCAGCAGTGAAGGGATGGATGGGAACACTGAAGCTTTCTTT.

This clonotype was seen only a few times. The chain combines TRBV9 with TRBJ2-5, with D hard to call. V lost 3 bases and J 4 bases, leaving 7 bases between the germline ends. CDR3 length: 12 amino acids. Germline CDR1 reads SGDLS; CDR2 reads YYNGEE. CDR3 in DNA: TGTGCCAGCAGCGGTCACCTAGAGACCCAGTACTTC. Amino acids: CASSGHLETQYF.

This clonotype was found a few times. The rearrangement uses TRBV12-3 or TRBV12-4 and TRBJ2-7; 11 bases are a match to TRBD2. The J segment lost 1 base and the V segment lost 5 bases, leaving 4 bases of the junction unmatched. The CDR3 runs to 15 residues. The CDR3 region has the DNA TGTGCCAGCAGTCGGGGACTAGCGGATTCCTACGAGCAGTACTTC. Protein: CASSRGLADSYEQYF.

The V and J genes are TRBV11-1 and TRBJ1-1; no firm D call. CDR3 size: 16 residues. V lost 2 bases, J lost 1 base, and 14 bases lay in between. From germline, CDR1 is SGHAT and CDR2 FQDESV (reference sequence). CDR3 DNA sequence: TGTGCCAGCAGCTTATCCGGGAGTGGTCCGAACACTGAAGCTTTCTTT. Protein: CASSLSGSGPNTEAFF. The variable domain in full, completed from reference TRBV11-1 and TRBJ1-1, reads EAEVAQSPRYKITEKSQAVAFWCDPISGHATLYWYRQILGQGPELLVQFQDESVVDDSQLPKDRFSAERLKGVDSTLKIQPAELGDSAMYLCASSLSGSGPNTEAFFGQGTRLTVV.

The V call is TRBV7-8, the J call TRBJ2-6; 7 nucleotides agree with TRBD2. V trimming: 3 bases; J trimming: 7 bases; junction bases outside the gene matches: 15. This CDR3 spans 18 amino acids. In germline, CDR1 is SGHVS, CDR2 FQNEAQ. CDR3 amino acids: CASSFREQGRGFANVLTF. The DNA of the CDR3 is TGTGCCAGCAGCTTCAGGGAACAAGGGCGGGGGTTTGCCAACGTCCTGACTTTC.

This clonotype was observed many times. The chain combines TRBV5-1 with TRBJ2-7; TRBD1 matches 10 bases. From germline, CDR1 is SGHRS and CDR2 YFSETQ. The V segment lost 0 bases and the J segment 6 bases; nucleotides outside the gene matches: 9. The CDR3 totals 16 residues. CDR3 amino acids: CASSLERTGGISEQYF. CDR3 nucleotides: TGCGCCAGCAGCTTGGAACGGACAGGGGGGATTTCCGAGCAGTACTTC.

Of note for this clonotype: With a much larger clone just one base away, this may be a read error. The chain carries TRBV13 and TRBJ1-3, with a possible D match to TRBD1 (5 bases). Germline V gives CDR1 PRHDT, CDR2 FYEKMQ (reference sequence). The length of the CDR3 is 18 residues. CDR3 nucleotide sequence: TGTGCCACCAGCCCATCGCCATTCAGGGCGTTAGCTGGAAACACCATATATTTT. This gives the protein CATSPSPFRALAGNTIYF.

The chain is built from TRBV25-1 and TRBJ2-5, with TRBD1 matching 10 bases. Trimming cost V 3 bases and J 5 bases; bases outside gene matches: 6. The CDR3 length is 15 residues. The V gene's germline CDR1 is MGHDK and CDR2 SYGVNS. The CDR3 reads CASSDQGQGRETQYF. DNA for the CDR3: TGTGCCAGCAGTGATCAGGGACAGGGGCGGGAGACCCAGTACTTC.

In this sample, this clonotype turned up many times. This sequence joins TRBV20-1 and TRBJ1-3, with 7 positions matching TRBD1. The CDR3 consists of 13 residues. Germline V gives CDR1 DFQATT, CDR2 SNEGSKA (reference sequence). J was trimmed by 3 bases and V by 6 bases; bases with no gene match: 5. This CDR3 is CSATQGSGNTIYF. Here the CDR3 DNA reads TGCAGTGCCACACAGGGGAGTGGAAACACCATATATTTT.

DNA for the CDR3: TGCAGTGCTGTCTATACCTTCTACGAGCAGTACTTC. Translated: CSAVYTFYEQYF. This chain links TRBV20-1 with TRBJ2-7, with D unclear. The length of the CDR3 is 12 residues. CDR1 is DFQATT and CDR2 is SNEGSKA in the germline V gene (reference sequence). V lost 5 bases to trimming and J lost 3 bases, with 11 bases between them.

J is TRBJ2-5 and V is TRBV20-1; 15 nucleotides match TRBD2. The germline gives CDR1 DFQATT, CDR2 SNEGSKA (reference sequence). This CDR3 has 18 amino acids. The V and J ends lost 6 bases and 4 bases, in that order; junction bases with no gene match: 15. CDR3 sequence: CSAPFRGLAGGPAETQYF. CDR3 sequence (DNA): TGCAGTGCCCCCTTTCGTGGACTAGCGGGAGGGCCAGCAGAGACCCAGTACTTC.

Turning to this clonotype: The final CDR3 position lacks the conserved phenylalanine or tryptophan, pointing to a likely read error. The DNA is left out, because the CDR3 cannot be placed on it with certainty; the CDR3 is given as TCRdb lists it. CDR3 residues: CASSLDQG. The V call is TRBV5-1, the J call TRBJ1-1. Germline CDR1 SGHRS, CDR2 YFSETQ. A total of 8 residues make up the CDR3, ends included.

This clonotype came up many times. The chain employs TRBV5-1 and TRBJ2-5; 11 bases align to TRBD2. The CDR3 covers 14 residues. Per the germline V gene, CDR1 is SGHRS and CDR2 is YFSETQ. V gave up 4 bases and J gave up 4 bases; unmatched junction bases: 3. The CDR3 nucleotides read TGCGCCAGCAGCGGCGGGACTAGCGGAGAGACCCAGTACTTC. Amino acids: CASSGGTSGETQYF. Drawing the rest from reference TRBV5-1 and TRBJ2-5, the complete variable domain is KAGVTQTPRYLIKTRGQQVTLSCSPISGHRSVSWYQQTPGQGLQFLFEYFSETQRNKGNFPGRFSGRQFSNSRSEMNVSTLELGDSALYLCASSGGTSGETQYFGPGTRLLVL.

V usage is TRBV19 and J usage is TRBJ1-5; 7 positions match TRBD1. J gave up 7 bases and V 7 bases, and 7 bases lay outside the gene matches. Germline V gives CDR1 LNHDA, CDR2 SQIVND (reference sequence). CDR3 length: 13 residues. The CDR3 DNA is TGTGCCAGTACCCCGACAGGGTGGCAGCCCCAGCATTTT. Translating it yields CASTPTGWQPQHF. Looking up the rest from reference TRBV19 and TRBJ1-5 gives the full variable domain: DGGITQSPKYLFRKEGQNVTLSCEQNLNHDAMYWYRQDPGQGLRLIYYSQIVNDFQKGDIAEGYSVSREKKESFPLTVTSAQKNPTAFYLCASTPTGWQPQHFGDGTRLSIL.

This clonotype was seen at least ten times. The chain joins TRBV3-1 to TRBJ1-1; D gene unclear. Germline V gene sequence: CDR1 LGHDT, CDR2 YNNKEL (reference sequence). The CDR3 spans 14 residues. The ends were cut back, 3 bases at V and 4 bases at J, with 12 bases in the middle. CDR3 protein: CASSHVSWGTEAFF. As DNA, the CDR3 is TGTGCCAGCAGCCACGTATCCTGGGGCACTGAAGCTTTCTTT.

V usage is TRBV7-9 and J usage is TRBJ2-7; TRBD2 aligns across 12 bases. J lost 0 bases, V lost 3 bases, and 6 bases had no gene match. The germline V gene encodes CDR1 SEHNR and CDR2 FQNEAQ (reference sequence). CDR3 size: 17 residues. CDR3 sequence (DNA): TGTGCCAGCAGCTTCGGGACTAGCGGGTCCATCTCCTACGAGCAGTACTTC. This sequence encodes CASSFGTSGSISYEQYF.

This clonotype turned up a few times. The chain is built from TRBV7-9 and TRBJ2-7, with 8 bases fitting TRBD2. Looked up from germline, CDR1 is SEHNR and CDR2 is FQNEAQ (reference sequence). Germline trimming cut 5 bases from V and 4 bases from J; bases unmatched to any gene: 7. The CDR3 totals 14 residues. CDR3 in DNA: TGTGCCAGCAGCCCAAGCGGGAGTTGGTACGAGCAGTACTTC. This codes for CASSPSGSWYEQYF. The full variable domain, its missing parts supplied by reference TRBV7-9 and TRBJ2-7, is DTGVSQNPRHKITKRGQNVTFRCDPISEHNRLYWYRQTLGQGPEFLTYFQNEAQLEKSRLLSDRFSAERPKGSFSTLEIQRTEQGDSAMYLCASSPSGSWYEQYFGPGTRLTVT.

This clonotype has at least ten counts. The chain recombines TRBV12-3 or TRBV12-4 with TRBJ2-7; D could derive from TRBD1 or TRBD2 (6 bases each). With 7 bases removed from V and 3 bases from J, the gap between germline ends came to 16 bases. This CDR3 contains 14 residues. The CDR3 loop is CASTRGRNSYEQYF. The DNA for the CDR3 is TGTGCCAGCACCCGGGGGCGGAATAGCTACGAGCAGTACTTC.

This clonotype has a handful of counts. V usage is TRBV29-1 and J usage is TRBJ1-2; D possibly corresponds to TRBD1 (6 bases). This CDR3 has 13 residues. Trimming took off 3 bases at V and 4 bases at J, with 12 bases between the two ends. Germline CDR1 reads SQVTM; CDR2 reads ANQGSEA. The CDR3 DNA sequence: TGCAGCGTTGAGAACAGGGAGGGCTATGGCTACACCTTC. It codes for CSVENREGYGYTF.

This clonotype was counted many times. The chain combines TRBV27 with TRBJ2-6; a possible D gene is TRBD2 (6 bases). CDR3 length: 16 amino acids. Trimming took 7 bases from V and 1 from J, leaving 14 bases between them. Germline V gene sequence: CDR1 MNHEY, CDR2 SMNVEV (reference sequence). In DNA, the CDR3 is TGTGCCAGCACCGGCGGGGAGTTATCTGGGGCCAACGTCCTGACTTTC. Translated: CASTGGELSGANVLTF.

This clonotype was observed at least ten times. The J gene is TRBJ1-1, the V gene TRBV4-1; 9 positions match TRBD1. Unmatched junction bases numbered 15, after V lost 3 bases and J lost 10 bases. The CDR3 length is 16 residues. The germline V gene encodes CDR1 MGHRA and CDR2 YSYEKL. The CDR3 DNA reads as TGCGCCAGCAGCCAGGCTCTCGCGGGGGACAGGGTCTCAGCTTTCTTT. It specifies CASSQALAGDRVSAFF.